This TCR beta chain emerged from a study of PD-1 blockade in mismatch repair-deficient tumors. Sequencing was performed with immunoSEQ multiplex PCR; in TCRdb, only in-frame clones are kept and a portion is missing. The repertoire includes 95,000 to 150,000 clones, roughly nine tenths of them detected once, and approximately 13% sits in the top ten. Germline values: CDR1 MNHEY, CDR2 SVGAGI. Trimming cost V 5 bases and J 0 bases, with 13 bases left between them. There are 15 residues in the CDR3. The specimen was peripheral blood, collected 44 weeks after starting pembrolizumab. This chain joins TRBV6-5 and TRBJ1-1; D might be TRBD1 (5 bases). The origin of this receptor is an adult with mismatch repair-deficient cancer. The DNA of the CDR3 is TGTGCCAGCAGTCACTACGGGACTGTGAACACTGAAGCTTTCTTT. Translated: CASSHYGTVNTEAFF.